This T cell receptor (beta chain) originates from a study of spatial heterogeneity in lung cancer. By sample share, this clonotype is medium-sized. Regarding time point: sample taken at primary tumor resection. Whole RNA obtained from tumor, nontumor lung or frozen PBMC underwent sequencing without sorting. TCRdb reprocessed the 5' RACE reads via MiXCR and lists one record per CDR3 protein. The data hold thousands of distinct CDR3 sequences, with around a tenth observed a single time. The specimen comprised PBMCs, sampled at surgery. The TCR originated in a male donor with early-stage non-small cell lung cancer.

DNA for the CDR3: TGTGCCAGCAGCGGGGAAAGGACGGACTACACCTTC. Its protein is CASSGERTDYTF. The V gene is TRBV5-4, the J gene TRBJ1-2, with D hard to call. With 4 bases removed from V and 10 bases from J, the gap between germline ends came to 14 bases. Germline V gene data show CDR1 as SGHNT and CDR2 as YYREEE (reference sequence). The CDR3 runs 12 residues.